This is a list of T cell receptor beta chains from one sample in a study of Graves' ophthalmopathy and Graves' hyperthyroidism. MiXCR, run by TCRdb on the multiplex PCR reads, gives a single entry per CDR3 protein. The sample gives around 1,000,000 distinct CDR3 sequences, about two fifths of which show up once; over 8.5% is in the top ten. The sequencing sample was made of peripheral blood or thyroid tissue (not recorded which). Source of these receptors: an adult man with Graves' hyperthyroidism. Both conserved end residues are trimmed from each CDR3.

V: TRBV7-3
CDR3: ASSFGRGTDTQY

V: TRBV15
CDR3: ATSRDHTDTQY

V: TRBV6-1
CDR3: ATLPGGQGNTEAF

V: TRBV7-8
CDR3: ASSPDRPNEKLF

V: TRBV11-2
CDR3: ASSLGTSQPQH

V: TRBV7-2
CDR3: ASSSGRRAYEQY

V: TRBV10-3
CDR3: AISGGPTEAF

V: TRBV7-2
CDR3: ASSLDSRGTGELS

V: TRBV11-3
CDR3: ASSLVPGPNTEAF

V: TRBV10-3
CDR3: AISQSGGTSREQY

V: TRBV5-1
CDR3: ASSLALLQSRYEQY

V: TRBV10-3
CDR3: AISDGRGGLSNQPQH

V: TRBV5-1
CDR3: ASSSQGSLTEAF

V: TRBV9
CDR3: ASSVDSGGGPGELF

V: TRBV5-6
CDR3: ASSQDSGRLDYGYT

V: TRBV6-1
CDR3: ASRSEGIPLQETQY

V: TRBV19
CDR3: ASSIPGQGPAYGYT

V: TRBV4-1
CDR3: ASSQALRSTEAF

V: TRBV6-5
CDR3: ASSYSNTESPLH

V: TRBV6-5
CDR3: ASSYGGLPPGELF

V: TRBV7-6
CDR3: ASSFGTSGTYEQY

V: TRBV7-7
CDR3: ASSPSRVTGHTEAF

V: TRBV10-2
CDR3: ACSAVSGFEQY

V: TRBV25-1
CDR3: ASSESVSNPETQY

V: TRBV20-1
CDR3: SAGGGLGNTIY

V: TRBV27
CDR3: ASSLVINQPQH

V: TRBV20-1
CDR3: SARDMKGRGSVYSNQPQH

V: TRBV7-9
CDR3: ASSFSRGAEEQY

V: TRBV9
CDR3: ASRRDEGISGNT

V: TRBV9
CDR3: ASSPRTGEARGELF

V: TRBV14
CDR3: ASSIGLGGFKTQY

V: TRBV11-2
CDR3: ASSNLTGGYEQY

V: TRBV20-1
CDR3: SARVRWGMNTEAF

V: TRBV19
CDR3: ASSRGDILNTEAF

V: TRBV5-1
CDR3: ASSLEPARQPQH

V: TRBV7-2
CDR3: ASGGYSNQPQH

V: TRBV4-1
CDR3: ASSQDGGRFSPLH

V: TRBV29-1
CDR3: SVGLAQETQY

V: TRBV10-2
CDR3: ATQRGNSPLH

V: TRBV6-5
CDR3: ASRRQNYGYT

V: TRBV10-3
CDR3: ATSTGQVANTIY

V: TRBV29-1
CDR3: SLGGRRSGNTIY

V: TRBV10-2
CDR3: ASSRAGTGGNQPQH

V: TRBV20-1
CDR3: SASLRDYGQY

V: TRBV7-9
CDR3: ASSPDKSGLDTEAF

V: TRBV4-1
CDR3: ASSHPDRAPPLH

V: TRBV7-8
CDR3: ASSRRVKETQY

V: TRBV4-3
CDR3: ASSPAENSPLH

V: TRBV25-1
CDR3: ATNQAPIQGGDYGYT

V: TRBV2
CDR3: ASTGTGNSPLH

V: TRBV20-1
CDR3: SASAGGGSVEDNYGYT

V: TRBV7-2
CDR3: ASSLDDSWTYEQY

V: TRBV4-3
CDR3: ASSQPDMGHNEKLF

V: TRBV7-2
CDR3: ASSQATKMGEQY

V: TRBV11-2
CDR3: ASSLPQGHTGELS

V: TRBV12-3/TRBV12-4
CDR3: ASSLEDRGETQY

V: TRBV2
CDR3: ASNVWDTKNIQY